Detailed here is one TCR beta chain. Its cognate antigen has yet to be identified. No much larger clone exists at a distance of one base, and base qualities are not known. Using the deep immunoSEQ assay, TCR CDR3 regions were amplified from genomic DNA by multiplex PCR. Extracted genomic DNA from each cell subset was distributed evenly across all wells of several immunoSEQ 96-well plates, and each plate was treated as a replicate. Each replicate PCR for sorted subsets received about 180 ng genomic DNA, equal to 30,000 or so T cell genomes. Purified libraries were quantified with a Qubit 3.0 fluorometer, sized on a Bioanalyzer 2100, and re-quantified with the KAPA Library Quantification kit. Every immunoSEQ 96-well plate was sequenced on a dedicated single-read 150-cycle Illumina NextSeq 550 flow cell. In the authors' own workflow: The immunoSEQ output contained only junctional sequences without quality scores, so filtering could not match that applied to full-length reads. To assign V/J genes and CDR3, sequences were annotated against IMGT germline references using PyIR, a Python wrapper for IgBLAST v1.9. Reads were removed for weak V/J assignments (E-value above 1e-6), missing CDR3, stop codons, out-of-frame junctions, or ambiguous translated residues. A V3J clonotype was defined by an identical inferred V gene, J gene, and CDR3 amino acid sequence. To compute the percentage overlap between repertoires, the number of shared unique clonotypes was divided by the size of the smaller repertoire. Repertoire richness was assessed with RTK rarefaction, the Chao1 estimator, and Recon v2.1 estimates of unobserved clonotypes. For all TCRbeta clonotypes obtained by the gDNA method from several donors, generation probabilities were computed with OLGA. The table was pulled from immuneACCESS by TCRdb, which kept in-frame rearrangements only. Such tables lose some clones; where checked, under half of the loss comes from unresolved V genes, and the rest has no known cause. That table gives V, J and clone size, and the DNA gave D and trimming. For this sample the table gives about 2.4 million clones, of which just over 90% were detected only once. About 0.13% of the sample is in the top ten clones.

The donors were healthy, HIV-negative adults with no recently reported acute infections or vaccinations. Every donor was a Caucasian adult living in Nashville, Tennessee, USA. Magnetic negative selection was used to enrich CD4+ T cells, after which naive cells were positively selected on CD45RA and the negative fraction became the memory subset. Blood was obtained by leukapheresis, after which PBMCs were separated by Ficoll-Histopaque density gradient centrifugation and cryopreserved in liquid nitrogen vapor phase. Analytical flow cytometry was used to check the purity and quantity of each magnetically sorted T cell population. Genomic DNA was isolated from each sorted fraction and quantified by UV absorbance on a Nanodrop 2000c. Per the germline V gene (reference sequence), SEHNR is the CDR1 and FQNEAQ is the CDR2. V is reduced by 7 bases and J by 7 bases, leaving a spacing of 16 bases between them. The CDR3 measures 14 amino acids from cysteine to phenylalanine. Just the 42-base CDR3 DNA is kept, in frame starting at base 1.

The data are from a study of shared clonotypes between healthy human individuals (dated by TCRdb to about 2020). About the full investigation: The cohort included a few men and a couple of women between 18 and 49 years of age. For each donor, three plates each were used for CD4 naive and CD4 memory, two plates were used for CD8 naive, and one plate was used for CD8 memory. To estimate repertoire size and how much clonotype sharing occurs between individuals, the study deeply sequenced the blood TCR repertoires of several healthy adults. To increase sequencing depth and limit assay-specific biases, TCR repertoire library preparation and sequencing were carried out by different laboratories using diverse techniques. Between about 0.8 and 8.9 billion PBMCs per donor were obtained by leukapheresis. The paper's findings and limits, for the study overall: Naive subsets generally had larger estimated clonotype richness than memory subsets did. Pairwise subsampling led to the expectation that sequencing depth would affect the degree of clonotype sharing among donors. Sampling was restricted to blood, and TCR repertoires in tissues likely differ from the TCR repertoires found in blood. Because the study included only a small number of donors, the genetic and exposure-history diversity represented was limited. Higher generation probabilities were observed for clonotypes shared by all four sorted-subset donors than for non-shared clonotypes. Rarefaction of sorted-subset datasets indicated incomplete sequencing despite the large sequencing depth. Approximately 4.8% of naive CD4, 3.5% of naive CD8, around 2.3% of memory CD4, and over 0.35% of memory CD8 clonotypes were shared across a few donors.

The sample was naive CD4+ T cells sorted from blood. Taken with the paper, the label for cell subset or site translates to: CD45RA+ positively selected. This clonotype was obtained from a man between 18 and 35 years old in good health. The rearrangement combines TRBV7-9 with TRBJ1-4; the D gene assignment is ambiguous. Read as DNA, the sequence is TGTGCCAGCACCCCGACAACCGCGGGTGAAAAACTGTTTTTT. Translated, it reads CASTPTTAGEKLFF.